This T cell receptor beta chain derives from a study of T-cell memory formation after mild COVID-19. Looking at the study overall: TCR clusters showed largely donor specificity.

Turning to this clonotype: Antigen: not known.

Study-wide points: Detection of some responders pre-infection suggested pre-existing cross-reactive memory T cells participated. Proof of SARS-CoV-2 specificity was absent for the second-wave clones that crested on day 37.

This CDR3 comprises 15 residues. Germline V lookup: CDR1 KGHDR, CDR2 SFDVKD. The ends were cut back, 5 bases at V and 1 base at J, with 13 bases in the middle. TCRdb reprocessed the 5' RACE reads via MiXCR and lists one record per CDR3 protein. The sample lists over 500,000 distinct CDR3 sequences; 17% were seen once. The material sequenced was PBMCs or a T cell subset sorted from them (not recorded which). The sequence was obtained from an adult woman who had mild COVID-19 (a few samples of this study predate the infection). Cell type and time point are not known. The V gene is TRBV24-1, the J gene TRBJ2-5, with a weak D call TRBD1 (7 bases). The DNA of the CDR3 is TGTGCCACCAGTGCCGCGGGACAGAGCCAAGAGACCCAGTACTTC. This encodes CATSAAGQSQETQYF.